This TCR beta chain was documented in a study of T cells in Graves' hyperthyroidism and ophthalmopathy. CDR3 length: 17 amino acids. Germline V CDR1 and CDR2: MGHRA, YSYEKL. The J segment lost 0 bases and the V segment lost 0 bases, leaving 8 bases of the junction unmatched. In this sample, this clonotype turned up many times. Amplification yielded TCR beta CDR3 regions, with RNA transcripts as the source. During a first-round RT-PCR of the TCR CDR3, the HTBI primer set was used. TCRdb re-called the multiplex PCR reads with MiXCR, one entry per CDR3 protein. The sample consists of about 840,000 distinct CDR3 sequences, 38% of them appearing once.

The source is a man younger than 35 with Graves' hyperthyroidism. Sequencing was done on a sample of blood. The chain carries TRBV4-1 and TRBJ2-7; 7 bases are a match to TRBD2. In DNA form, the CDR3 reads TGCGCCAGCAGCCAAGAAGGGCGGGGGATTTTCTCCTACGAGCAGTACTTC. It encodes CASSQEGRGIFSYEQYF.